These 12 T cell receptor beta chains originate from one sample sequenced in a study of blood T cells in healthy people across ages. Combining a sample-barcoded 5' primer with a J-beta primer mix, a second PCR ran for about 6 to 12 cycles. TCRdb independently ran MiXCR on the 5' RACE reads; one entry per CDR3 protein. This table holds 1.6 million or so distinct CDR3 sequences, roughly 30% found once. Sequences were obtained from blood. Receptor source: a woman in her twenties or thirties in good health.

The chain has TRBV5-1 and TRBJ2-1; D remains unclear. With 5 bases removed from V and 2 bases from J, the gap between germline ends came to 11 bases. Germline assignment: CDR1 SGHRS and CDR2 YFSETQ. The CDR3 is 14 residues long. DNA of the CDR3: TGCGCCAGCAGTATCTTTACGACCTACAATGAGCAGTTCTTC. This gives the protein CASSIFTTYNEQFF.

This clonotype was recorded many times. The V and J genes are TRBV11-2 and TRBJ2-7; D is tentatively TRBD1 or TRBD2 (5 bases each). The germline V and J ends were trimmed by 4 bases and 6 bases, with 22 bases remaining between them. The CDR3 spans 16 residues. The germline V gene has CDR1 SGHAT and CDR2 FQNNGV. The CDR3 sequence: CASSYDDAGRVGEQYF. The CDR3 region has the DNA TGTGCCAGCAGCTACGACGATGCGGGCAGGGTCGGCGAGCAGTACTTC.

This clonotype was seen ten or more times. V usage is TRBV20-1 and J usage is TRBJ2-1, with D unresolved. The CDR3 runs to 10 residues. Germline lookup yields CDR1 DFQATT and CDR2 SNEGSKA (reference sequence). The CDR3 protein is CSASRNEQFF. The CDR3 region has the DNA TGCAGCGCTTCCCGGAATGAGCAGTTCTTC.

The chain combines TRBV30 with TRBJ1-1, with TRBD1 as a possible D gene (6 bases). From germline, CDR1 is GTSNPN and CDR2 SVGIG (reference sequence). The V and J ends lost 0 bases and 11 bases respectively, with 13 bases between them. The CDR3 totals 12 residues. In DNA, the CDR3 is TGTGCCTGGAGTGTCGGGGGGCTGAATGCTTTCTTT. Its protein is CAWSVGGLNAFF.

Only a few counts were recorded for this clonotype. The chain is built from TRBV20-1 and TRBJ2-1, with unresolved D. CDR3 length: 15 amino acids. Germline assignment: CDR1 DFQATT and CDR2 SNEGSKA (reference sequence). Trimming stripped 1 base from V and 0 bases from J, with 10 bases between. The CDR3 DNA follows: TGCAGTGCTAGAGCCATAGTGGGCTCCTACAATGAGCAGTTCTTC. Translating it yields CSARAIVGSYNEQFF.

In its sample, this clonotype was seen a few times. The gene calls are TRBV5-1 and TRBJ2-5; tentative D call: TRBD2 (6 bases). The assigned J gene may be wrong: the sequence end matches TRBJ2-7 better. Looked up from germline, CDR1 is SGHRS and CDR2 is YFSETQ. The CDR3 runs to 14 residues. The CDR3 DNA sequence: TGCGCCAGCAGCCTGGTGGGACTTGAAACCGAGCAGTACTTC. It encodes CASSLVGLETEQYF.

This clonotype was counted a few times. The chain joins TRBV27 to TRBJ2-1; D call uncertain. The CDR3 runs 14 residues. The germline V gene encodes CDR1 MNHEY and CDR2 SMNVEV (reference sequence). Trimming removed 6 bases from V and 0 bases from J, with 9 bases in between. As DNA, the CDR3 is TGTGCCAGCAGCTTAACCTTCTCCTACAATGAGCAGTTCTTC. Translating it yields CASSLTFSYNEQFF.

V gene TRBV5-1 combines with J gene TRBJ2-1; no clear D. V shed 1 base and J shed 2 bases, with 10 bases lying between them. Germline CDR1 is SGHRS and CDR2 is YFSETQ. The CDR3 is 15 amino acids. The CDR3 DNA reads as TGCGCCAGCAGCTTGACCCCAAAACCCTACAATGAGCAGTTCTTC. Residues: CASSLTPKPYNEQFF.

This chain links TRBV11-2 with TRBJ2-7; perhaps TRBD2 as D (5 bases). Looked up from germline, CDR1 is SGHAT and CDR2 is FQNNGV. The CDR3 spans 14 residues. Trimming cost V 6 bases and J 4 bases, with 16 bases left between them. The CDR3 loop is CASRFRGGPYEQYF. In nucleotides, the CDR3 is TGTGCCAGCAGGTTCCGGGGTGGCCCTTACGAGCAGTACTTC.

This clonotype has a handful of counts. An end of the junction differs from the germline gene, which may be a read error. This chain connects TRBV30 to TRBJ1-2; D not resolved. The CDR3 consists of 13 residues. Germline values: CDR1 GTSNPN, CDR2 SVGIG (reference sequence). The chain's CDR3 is CAWSVDVNYGYTF. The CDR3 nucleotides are TGTGCCTGGAGTGTAGACGTTAACTATGGCTACACCTTT.

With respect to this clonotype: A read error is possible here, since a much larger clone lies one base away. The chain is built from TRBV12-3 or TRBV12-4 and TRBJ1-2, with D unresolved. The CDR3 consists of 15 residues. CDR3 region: CAGSLNGGVNYGYTF. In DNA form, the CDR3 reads TGTGCCGGCAGTTTAAACGGCGGGGTTAACTATGGCTACACCTTC.

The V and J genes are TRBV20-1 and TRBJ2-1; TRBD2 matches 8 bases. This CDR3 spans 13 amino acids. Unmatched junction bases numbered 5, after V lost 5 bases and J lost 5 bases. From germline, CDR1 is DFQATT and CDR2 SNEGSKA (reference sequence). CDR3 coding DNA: TGCAGTGCTCAGGGACTAGTCCACAATGAGCAGTTCTTC. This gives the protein CSAQGLVHNEQFF.